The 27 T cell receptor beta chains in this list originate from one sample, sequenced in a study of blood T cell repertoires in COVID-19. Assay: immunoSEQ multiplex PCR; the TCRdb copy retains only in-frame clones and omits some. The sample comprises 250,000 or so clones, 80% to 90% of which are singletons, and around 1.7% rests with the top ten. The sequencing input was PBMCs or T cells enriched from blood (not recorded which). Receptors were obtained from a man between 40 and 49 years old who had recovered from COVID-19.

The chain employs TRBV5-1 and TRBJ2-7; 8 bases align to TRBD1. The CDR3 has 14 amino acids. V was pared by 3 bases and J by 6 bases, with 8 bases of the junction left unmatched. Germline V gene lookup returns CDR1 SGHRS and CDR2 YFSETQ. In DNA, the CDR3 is TGCGCCAGCAGCTCGACAGGGGTTGGGGGCGAGCAGTACTTC. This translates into CASSSTGVGGEQYF.

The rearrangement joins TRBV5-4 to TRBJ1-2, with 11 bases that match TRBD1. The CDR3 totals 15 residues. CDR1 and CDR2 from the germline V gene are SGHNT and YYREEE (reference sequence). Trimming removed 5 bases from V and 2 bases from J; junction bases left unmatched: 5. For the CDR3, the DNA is TGTGCCAGCAGATCGGGACAGGGGGAAAACTATGGCTACACCTTC. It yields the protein CASRSGQGENYGYTF.

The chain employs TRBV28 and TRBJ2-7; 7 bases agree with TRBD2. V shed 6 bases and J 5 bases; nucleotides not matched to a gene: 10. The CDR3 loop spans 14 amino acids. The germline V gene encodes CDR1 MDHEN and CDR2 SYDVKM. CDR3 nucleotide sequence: TGTGCCAGCAGATCCGGGGCGGGAGAGAACGAGCAGTACTTC. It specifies CASRSGAGENEQYF.

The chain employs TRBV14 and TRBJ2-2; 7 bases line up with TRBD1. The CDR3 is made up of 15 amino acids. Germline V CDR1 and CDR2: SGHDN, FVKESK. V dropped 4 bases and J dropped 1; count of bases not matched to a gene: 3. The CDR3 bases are TGTGCCAGCAGCCGTGGGACAGTGAACACCGGGGAGCTGTTTTTT. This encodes CASSRGTVNTGELFF.

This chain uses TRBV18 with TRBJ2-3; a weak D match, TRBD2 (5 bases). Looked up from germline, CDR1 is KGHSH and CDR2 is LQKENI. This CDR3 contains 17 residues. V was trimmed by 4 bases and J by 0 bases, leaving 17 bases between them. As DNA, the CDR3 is TGTGCCAGCTCACTTGAGGCGGGTTTTTCTAGCACAGATACGCAGTATTTT. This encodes CASSLEAGFSSTDTQYF.

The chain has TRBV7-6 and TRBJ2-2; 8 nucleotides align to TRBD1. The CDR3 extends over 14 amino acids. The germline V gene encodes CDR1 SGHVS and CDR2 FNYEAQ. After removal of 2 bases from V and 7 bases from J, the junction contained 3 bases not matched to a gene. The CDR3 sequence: CASSLQGAGGELFF. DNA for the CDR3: TGTGCCAGCAGCTTACAGGGGGCGGGCGGGGAGCTGTTTTTT.

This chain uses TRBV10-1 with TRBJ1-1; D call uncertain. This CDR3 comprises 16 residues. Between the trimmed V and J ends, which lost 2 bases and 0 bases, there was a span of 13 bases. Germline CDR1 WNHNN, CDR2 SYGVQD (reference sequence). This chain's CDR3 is CASSEDRGCLNTEAFF. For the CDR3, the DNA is TGCGCCAGCAGTGAGGATAGAGGGTGCCTGAACACTGAAGCTTTCTTT.

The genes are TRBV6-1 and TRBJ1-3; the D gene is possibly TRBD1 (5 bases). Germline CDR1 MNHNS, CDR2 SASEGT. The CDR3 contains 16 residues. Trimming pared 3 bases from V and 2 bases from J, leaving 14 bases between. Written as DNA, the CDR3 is TGTGCCAGCAGTGATCTTAGACAGTCTGCTGGAAACACCATATATTTT. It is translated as CASSDLRQSAGNTIYF.

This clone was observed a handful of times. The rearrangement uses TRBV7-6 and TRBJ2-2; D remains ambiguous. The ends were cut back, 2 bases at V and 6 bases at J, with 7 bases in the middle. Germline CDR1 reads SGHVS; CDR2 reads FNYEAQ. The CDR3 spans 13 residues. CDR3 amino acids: CASSLISSGELFF. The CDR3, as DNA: TGTGCCAGCAGCTTAATATCTTCCGGGGAGCTGTTTTTT.

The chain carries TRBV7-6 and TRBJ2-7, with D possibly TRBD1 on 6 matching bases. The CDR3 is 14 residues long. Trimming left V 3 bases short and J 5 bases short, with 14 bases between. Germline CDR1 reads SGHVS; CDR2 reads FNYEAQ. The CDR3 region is CASSLGAESDEQYF. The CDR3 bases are TGTGCCAGCAGCTTGGGGGCGGAAAGCGACGAGCAGTACTTC.

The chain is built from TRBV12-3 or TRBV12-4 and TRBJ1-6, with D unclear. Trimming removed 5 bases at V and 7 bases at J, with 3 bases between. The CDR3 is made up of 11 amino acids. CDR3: CASSGNSPLHF. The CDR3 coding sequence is TGTGCCAGCAGTGGCAATTCACCCCTCCACTTT.

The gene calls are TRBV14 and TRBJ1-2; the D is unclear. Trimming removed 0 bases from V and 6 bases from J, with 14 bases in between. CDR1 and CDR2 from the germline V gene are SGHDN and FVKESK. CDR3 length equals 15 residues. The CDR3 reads CASSQDRSDFHGYTF. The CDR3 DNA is TGTGCCAGCAGCCAAGATAGAAGCGATTTCCATGGCTACACCTTC.

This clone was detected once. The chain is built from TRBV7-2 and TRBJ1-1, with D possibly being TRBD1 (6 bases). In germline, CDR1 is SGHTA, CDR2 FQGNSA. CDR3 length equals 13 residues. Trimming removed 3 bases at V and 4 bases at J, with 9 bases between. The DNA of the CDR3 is TGTGCCAGCAGCTTTACAGGGAGCACTGAAGCTTTCTTT. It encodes CASSFTGSTEAFF.

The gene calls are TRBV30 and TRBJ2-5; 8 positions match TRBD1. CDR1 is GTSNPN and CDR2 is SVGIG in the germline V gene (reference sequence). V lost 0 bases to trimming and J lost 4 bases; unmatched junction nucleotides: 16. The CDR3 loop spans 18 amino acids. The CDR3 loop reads CAWSVAGTAGGAGETQYF. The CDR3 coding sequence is TGTGCCTGGAGTGTAGCTGGGACGGCAGGGGGCGCGGGAGAGACCCAGTACTTC.

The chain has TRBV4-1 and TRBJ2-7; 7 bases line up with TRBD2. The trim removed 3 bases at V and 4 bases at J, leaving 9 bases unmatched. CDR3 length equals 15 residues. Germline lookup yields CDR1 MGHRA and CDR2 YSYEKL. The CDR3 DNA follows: TGCGCCAGCAGCCATCCGGGAGGCAGGGTTTACGAGCAGTACTTC. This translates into CASSHPGGRVYEQYF.

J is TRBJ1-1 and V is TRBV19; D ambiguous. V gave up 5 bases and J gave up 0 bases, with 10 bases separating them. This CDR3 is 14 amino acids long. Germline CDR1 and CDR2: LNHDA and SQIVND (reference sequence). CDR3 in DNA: TGTGCCAGTAGTTTCCCGGCGGTGAACACTGAAGCTTTCTTT. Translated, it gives CASSFPAVNTEAFF.

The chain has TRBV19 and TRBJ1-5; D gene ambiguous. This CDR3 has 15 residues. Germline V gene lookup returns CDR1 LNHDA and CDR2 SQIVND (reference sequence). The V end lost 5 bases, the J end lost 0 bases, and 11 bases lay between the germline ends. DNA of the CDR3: TGTGCCAGTAGTCCCCTTGACACTAGCAATCAGCCCCAGCATTTT. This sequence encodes CASSPLDTSNQPQHF.

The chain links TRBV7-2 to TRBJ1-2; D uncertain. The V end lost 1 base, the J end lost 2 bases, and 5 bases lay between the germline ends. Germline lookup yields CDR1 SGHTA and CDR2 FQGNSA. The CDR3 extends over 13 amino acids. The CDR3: CASSLGGNYGYTF. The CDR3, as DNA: TGTGCCAGCAGCTTAGGCGGAAACTATGGCTACACCTTC.

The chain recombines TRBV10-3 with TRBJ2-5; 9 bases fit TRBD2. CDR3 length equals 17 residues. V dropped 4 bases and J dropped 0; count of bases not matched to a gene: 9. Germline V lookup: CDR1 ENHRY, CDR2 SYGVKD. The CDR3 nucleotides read TGTGCCATCAGTGGGACGGGAGCGGGGGGTTACCAAGAGACCCAGTACTTC. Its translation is CAISGTGAGGYQETQYF.

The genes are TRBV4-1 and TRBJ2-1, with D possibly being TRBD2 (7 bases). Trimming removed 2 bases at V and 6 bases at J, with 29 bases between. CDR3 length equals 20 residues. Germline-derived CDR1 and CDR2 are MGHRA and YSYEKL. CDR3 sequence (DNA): TGCGCCAGCAGCCAATTGTTCGGGGGGCGGGCAGCGGGAAGATTCAATGAGCAGTTCTTC. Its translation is CASSQLFGGRAAGRFNEQFF.

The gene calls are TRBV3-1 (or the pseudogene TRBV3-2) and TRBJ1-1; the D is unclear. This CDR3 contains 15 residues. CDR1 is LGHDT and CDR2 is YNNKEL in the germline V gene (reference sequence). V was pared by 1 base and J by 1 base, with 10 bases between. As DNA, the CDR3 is TGTGCCAGCAGCCAAGGCGGGCAAGCGAACACTGAAGCTTTCTTT. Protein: CASSQGGQANTEAFF.

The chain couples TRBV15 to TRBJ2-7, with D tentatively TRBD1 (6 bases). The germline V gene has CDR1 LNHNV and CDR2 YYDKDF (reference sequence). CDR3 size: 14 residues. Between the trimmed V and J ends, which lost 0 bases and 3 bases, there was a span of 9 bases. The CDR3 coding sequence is TGTGCCACCAGCAGAGACACAGGGCGCTACGAGCAGTACTTC. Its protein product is CATSRDTGRYEQYF. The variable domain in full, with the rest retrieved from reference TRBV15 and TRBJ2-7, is DAMVIQNPRYQVTQFGKPVTLSCSQTLNHNVMYWYQQKSSQAPKLLFHYYDKDFNNEADTPDNFQSRRPNTSFCFLDIRSPGLGDTAMYLCATSRDTGRYEQYFGPGTRLTVT.

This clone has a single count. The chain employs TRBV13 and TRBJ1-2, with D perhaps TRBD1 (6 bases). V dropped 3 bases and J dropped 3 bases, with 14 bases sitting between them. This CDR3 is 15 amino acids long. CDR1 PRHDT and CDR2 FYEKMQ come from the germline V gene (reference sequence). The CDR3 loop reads CASSFIQGEDYGYTF. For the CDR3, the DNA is TGTGCCAGCAGCTTCATACAGGGAGAGGACTATGGCTACACCTTC.

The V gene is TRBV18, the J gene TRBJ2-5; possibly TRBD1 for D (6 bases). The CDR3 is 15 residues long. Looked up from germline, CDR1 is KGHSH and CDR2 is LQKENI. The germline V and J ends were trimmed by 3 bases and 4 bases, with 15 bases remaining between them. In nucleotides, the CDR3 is TGTGCCAGCTCACCTTTACAGGGTACGGGAGAGACCCAGTACTTC. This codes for CASSPLQGTGETQYF.

CDR3 bases: TGTGCCAGCAGTTCTGAGGGGGCTGGAAACACCATATATTTT. This translates into CASSSEGAGNTIYF. The chain is built from TRBV11-2 and TRBJ1-3, with D tentatively TRBD1 (6 bases). The CDR3 is 14 residues long. The V gene lost 6 bases and the J gene lost 2 bases, with 11 bases spanning the gap. Germline V gene lookup returns CDR1 SGHAT and CDR2 FQNNGV.

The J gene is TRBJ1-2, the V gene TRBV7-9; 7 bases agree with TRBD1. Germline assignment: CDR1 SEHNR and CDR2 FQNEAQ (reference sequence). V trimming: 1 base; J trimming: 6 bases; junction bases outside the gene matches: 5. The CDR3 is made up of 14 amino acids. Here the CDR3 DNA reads TGTGCCAGCAGCTTAGTCCCAGGGGGTAATGGCTACACCTTC. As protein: CASSLVPGGNGYTF.

The DNA of the CDR3 is TGTGCCAGCAGTCCACAGGGAGCTGGTGAAAATTCACCCCTCCACTTT. It encodes CASSPQGAGENSPLHF. V and J are TRBV25-1 and TRBJ1-6; TRBD1 is a possible D gene (6 bases). With 5 bases removed from V and 7 bases from J, the gap between germline ends came to 18 bases. This CDR3 is 16 amino acids long. CDR1 is MGHDK, CDR2 SYGVNS, per germline.